The sequence of this TCR beta chain was determined in a study of T cells after yellow fever vaccination. This clonotype was detected a few times. The TCR cDNA carried a universal primer site and UMIs from 5'RACE template switching. TCRdb re-derived calls from the 5' RACE reads in MiXCR, one entry per CDR3 protein. The sample lists hundreds of thousands of distinct CDR3 sequences, around 8.1% occurring once. Trimming removed 8 bases from V and 6 bases from J; junction bases left unmatched: 4. Germline lookup yields CDR1 SGHTA and CDR2 FQGTGA. The CDR3 totals 12 residues. This chain joins TRBV7-3 and TRBJ2-3, with 8 bases identical to TRBD2. This material consisted of PBMCs, taken roughly 46 days after the first yellow fever vaccination. This TCR was sampled from a young man who received the YFV17D yellow fever vaccine. The CDR3 sequence is CASSERGDTQYF. The CDR3 coding sequence is TGTGCCAGCTCCGAGCGGGGGGATACGCAGTATTTT.